Listed below are T cell receptor beta chains from one sample, sequenced in a study of multiple sclerosis patients with progressive multifocal leukoencephalopathy. Only in-frame clones appear in the TCRdb table, and some are missing; sequencing was by immunoSEQ multiplex PCR. The data hold about 30,000 clones, with roughly 90% observed a single time. The sample consisted of PBMCs, taken from a patient treated with natalizumab. The receptors here all came from a human donor with multiple sclerosis. CDR3s include the opening cysteine and the closing phenylalanine or tryptophan. The order of the fields is CDR3 length, clone size, D gene, J gene, V gene, CDR3 protein, CDR3 DNA. A D gene is named only where the DNA matches it firmly. Expanded clones get a size class; other rows say once, few or many, or leave the size out.

15 | - | - | TRBJ1-3 | TRBV5-1 | CASSLVGASGNTIYF | TGCGCCAGCAGCTTGGTGGGGGCCTCTGGAAACACCATATATTTT
15 | - | TRBD1 | TRBJ1-1 | TRBV5-1 | CASSSLSGQGAEAFF | TGCGCCAGCAGCTCACTCTCGGGACAGGGGGCTGAAGCTTTCTTT
15 | - | - | TRBJ2-1 | TRBV7-3 | CASSLTRDRYNEQFF | TGTGCCAGCAGCTTAACACGGGACCGCTACAATGAGCAGTTCTTC
16 | - | TRBD1 | TRBJ2-2 | TRBV28 | CASSFSGTADTGELFF | TGTGCCAGCAGTTTTAGTGGGACAGCAGACACCGGGGAGCTGTTTTTT
16 | once | - | TRBJ1-6 | TRBV6-6 | CASTAPTEFYNSPLHF | TGTGCCAGCACCGCCCCGACAGAGTTTTATAATTCACCCCTCCACTTT
14 | - | - | TRBJ1-1 | TRBV15 | CATSRDRLNTEAFF | TGTGCCACCAGCAGAGATCGATTGAACACTGAAGCTTTCTTT
12 | - | - | TRBJ1-2 | TRBV28 | CASSPPRPGYTF | TGTGCCAGCAGTCCCCCCCGGCCTGGCTACACCTTC
14 | - | TRBD1 | TRBJ1-5 | TRBV30 | CAWSNRGRVQPQHF | TGTGCCTGGTCGAACAGGGGGCGAGTTCAGCCCCAGCATTTT
16 | - | TRBD1 | TRBJ2-7 | TRBV27 | CASSFSTLGQGNEQYF | TGTGCCAGCAGTTTCTCAACCTTAGGACAGGGCAACGAGCAGTACTTC
15 | once | - | TRBJ1-6 | TRBV27 | CASVGRGRGFSPLHF | TGTGCCAGCGTCGGGCGGGGACGGGGATTTTCACCCCTCCACTTT
14 | - | - | TRBJ2-2 | TRBV2 | CASSEGWNTGELFF | TGTGCCAGCAGTGAGGGGTGGAACACCGGGGAGCTGTTTTTT
14 | few | - | TRBJ1-3 | TRBV6-6 | CASSYTDSGNTIYF | TGTGCCAGCAGTTACACGGATTCTGGAAACACCATATATTTT
14 | - | TRBD1 | TRBJ2-5 | TRBV5-4 | CASSFEGQVETQYF | TGTGCCAGCAGCTTTGAGGGACAGGTTGAGACCCAGTACTTC
17 | - | - | TRBJ2-2 | TRBV6-1 | CASSERTAVWNTGELFF | TGTGCCAGCAGTGAAAGGACAGCAGTTTGGAACACCGGGGAGCTGTTTTTT
13 | - | - | TRBJ2-7 | TRBV6-1 | CASSRGFTYEQYF | TGTGCCAGCAGTCGGGGCTTTACCTACGAGCAGTACTTC
17 | once | TRBD1 | TRBJ2-2 | TRBV19 | CASIGQDRRPAIGELFF | TGTGCCAGTATAGGGCAGGACAGGAGACCAGCGATCGGGGAGCTGTTTTTT
13 | once | - | TRBJ1-5 | TRBV14 | CASSRSINQPQHF | TGTGCCAGCAGCCGGTCGATTAATCAGCCCCAGCATTTT
15 | - | TRBD2 | TRBJ2-7 | TRBV7-8 | CASSLGPGGPYEQYF | TGTGCCAGCAGCTTAGGGCCGGGAGGGCCCTACGAGCAGTACTTC
15 | - | TRBD1 | TRBJ1-2 | TRBV4-3 | CASSHLGQNFYYYTF | TGCGCCAGCAGCCATCTGGGACAGAACTTTTACTACTACACCTTC
16 | - | TRBD2 | TRBJ2-1 | TRBV4-2 | CASRSTGLVQGGEQFF | TGTGCCAGCAGAAGCACGGGACTAGTTCAGGGTGGTGAGCAGTTCTTC
16 | - | - | TRBJ1-3 | TRBV4-3 | CASSQGGRQTGNTIYF | TGCGCCAGCAGCCAAGGGGGGAGACAGACTGGAAACACCATATATTTT
18 | once | TRBD2 | TRBJ2-1 | TRBV18 | CASSPPNSGTSGMSEQFF | TGTGCCAGCTCACCCCCAAATTCCGGGACTAGCGGGATGAGTGAGCAGTTCTTC
12 | few | - | TRBJ2-4 | TRBV29-1 | CSAKWGKNIQYF | TGCAGCGCTAAGTGGGGAAAAAACATTCAGTACTTC
15 | - | - | TRBJ1-2 | TRBV18 | CASSPRADGNYGYTF | TGTGCCAGCTCACCCCGGGCCGATGGAAACTATGGCTACACCTTC
14 | - | - | TRBJ1-4 | TRBV5-6 | CASSLRQGSEKLFF | TGTGCCAGCAGCTTGAGGCAGGGAAGTGAAAAACTGTTTTTT
17 | - | - | TRBJ2-3 | TRBV7-8 | CASSLARDQMGSDTQYF | TGTGCCAGCAGCTTAGCGCGGGACCAGATGGGGTCAGATACGCAGTATTTT
14 | - | TRBD2 | TRBJ2-7 | TRBV2 | CASRAGTSGAPPYF | TGTGCCAGCAGGGCCGGGACTAGCGGAGCCCCTCCGTACTTC
12 | few | TRBD1 | TRBJ1-1 | TRBV19 | CASSSRTGEAFF | TGTGCCAGTAGTTCCAGGACAGGTGAAGCTTTCTTT
15 | - | - | TRBJ2-1 | TRBV29-1 | CSVEAVWGSYNEQFF | TGCAGCGTTGAGGCCGTCTGGGGCTCCTACAATGAGCAGTTCTTC
14 | - | TRBD1 | TRBJ2-7 | TRBV9 | CASSWTGDSYEQYF | TGTGCCAGCAGTTGGACAGGGGACTCCTACGAGCAGTACTTC
15 | - | - | TRBJ1-2 | TRBV6-1 | CASSELTGPNYGYTF | TGTGCCAGCAGTGAATTAACGGGGCCTAACTATGGCTACACCTTC
14 | - | - | TRBJ2-1 | TRBV4-1 | CASSQGREKDEQFF | TGCGCCAGCAGCCAAGGCAGGGAAAAGGATGAGCAGTTCTTC
14 | - | TRBD2 | TRBJ2-1 | TRBV7-9 | CASLGRGRGDEQFF | TGTGCCAGCCTCGGGCGCGGGAGGGGTGATGAGCAGTTCTTC
13 | - | - | TRBJ1-5 | TRBV30 | CAWSWQGGQPQHF | TGTGCCTGGAGTTGGCAGGGTGGTCAGCCCCAGCATTTT
14 | - | TRBD2 | TRBJ2-3 | TRBV2 | CAGSRAGGTDTQYF | TGTGCCGGCAGTAGAGCGGGAGGGACGGATACGCAGTATTTT
13 | - | - | TRBJ1-5 | TRBV6-1 | CASSRTMDQPQHF | TGTGCCAGCAGCCGCACAATGGATCAGCCCCAGCATTTT
13 | few | - | TRBJ1-3 | TRBV2 | CASSVGLGNTIYF | TGTGCCAGCAGTGTCGGTCTGGGAAACACCATATATTTT
11 | - | - | TRBJ2-7 | TRBV5-6 | CASSLHLEQYF | TGTGCCAGCAGCTTGCATCTAGAGCAGTACTTC
14 | - | - | TRBJ1-3 | TRBV19 | CASSIGGSGNTIYF | TGTGCCAGTAGTATTGGAGGGTCTGGAAACACCATATATTTT
13 | - | - | TRBJ2-1 | TRBV9 | CASSVWGRDEQFF | TGTGCCAGCAGCGTATGGGGAAGGGATGAGCAGTTCTTC
17 | - | - | TRBJ1-2 | TRBV4-1 | CASSQDQSPGKNYGYTF | TGCGCCAGCAGCCAAGATCAAAGTCCGGGAAAAAACTATGGCTACACCTTC
11 | few | - | TRBJ1-5 | TRBV7-2 | CASSLMGPQHF | TGTGCCAGCAGCCTCATGGGGCCCCAGCATTTT
16 | - | - | TRBJ2-5 | TRBV5-7 | CASSWDETQRQETQYF | TGTGCCAGCAGCTGGGACGAGACACAGCGACAAGAGACCCAGTACTTC
15 | - | - | TRBJ2-7 | TRBV18 | CASSPPGQGPYEQYF | TGTGCCAGCTCACCACCTGGGCAGGGCCCCTACGAGCAGTACTTC
13 | - | - | TRBJ2-7 | TRBV2 | CASTPRAGYEQYF | TGTGCCAGCACCCCCAGGGCGGGTTACGAGCAGTACTTC
15 | once | - | TRBJ1-1 | TRBV15 | CATSRDLIQVAEAFF | TGTGCCACCAGCAGAGATCTGATTCAAGTGGCTGAAGCTTTCTTT
13 | - | - | TRBJ1-1 | TRBV6-1 | CASSRLEDTEAFF | TGTGCCAGCTCTCGGCTCGAAGACACTGAAGCTTTCTTT
16 | few | TRBD1 | TRBJ1-5 | TRBV7-9 | CASSSFGQGGNQPQHF | TGTGCCAGCAGCTCCTTCGGACAGGGGGGAAATCAGCCCCAGCATTTT
12 | - | - | TRBJ2-3 | TRBV6-1 | CASSEQLDTQYF | TGTGCCAGCAGCGAACAACTGGATACGCAGTATTTT
17 | - | - | TRBJ1-2 | TRBV4-2 | CASSQVETRTENYGYTF | TGTGCCAGCAGCCAAGTAGAGACTAGGACGGAGAACTATGGCTACACCTTC